The 16 T cell receptor beta chains in this list originate from one sample, sequenced in a study of T-cell reconstitution after alpha-beta-depleted transplantation in children. Using unique molecular identifiers, the investigators prepared the TCRbeta library. TCRdb recomputed calls from the PCR reads with MiXCR, one row per CDR3 protein. The data show about 610,000 distinct CDR3 sequences, roughly a tenth seen once. The sample in question was PBMCs from the stem cell graft donor, obtained from the stem cell graft. All receptors come from a human donor who donated a stem cell graft to a child with acute myeloid leukemia.

This clonotype was recorded many times. The chain is built from TRBV12-3 or TRBV12-4 and TRBJ2-1; 8 positions agree with TRBD2. The CDR3 extends over 14 amino acids. V shed 6 bases and J 4 bases; nucleotides not matched to a gene: 5. CDR3 protein: CASRASGSYNEQFF. The CDR3 coding sequence is TGTGCCAGCAGAGCTAGCGGGTCTTACAATGAGCAGTTCTTC.

This chain connects TRBV7-2 to TRBJ2-2; no definite D call. CDR3 length equals 12 residues. Germline V gives CDR1 SGHTA, CDR2 FQGNSA. V was clipped by 2 bases and J by 10 bases, with 8 bases between them. Here the CDR3 reads CASSLFNVELFF. In nucleotides, the CDR3 is TGTGCCAGCAGCTTATTTAATGTGGAGCTGTTTTTT.

This clonotype was seen at least ten times. The chain has TRBV4-1 and TRBJ2-1, with no clear D. The germline V and J ends were trimmed by 1 base and 6 bases, with 19 bases remaining between them. The CDR3 extends over 17 amino acids. Germline assignment: CDR1 MGHRA and CDR2 YSYEKL. CDR3 protein: CASSQVNLGFGSNEQFF. CDR3 nucleotide sequence: TGCGCCAGCAGCCAAGTTAACCTTGGCTTTGGCAGCAATGAGCAGTTCTTC.

This clonotype was counted a few times. The chain links TRBV12-3 or TRBV12-4 to TRBJ2-1, with TRBD2 matching 8 bases. The ends lost 3 bases at V and 1 base at J; junction bases unmatched: 11. The CDR3 loop spans 18 amino acids. CDR3 DNA: TGTGCCAGCAGTTTCGGCGGGAGGCGCGAGGGGTCCTACAATGAGCAGTTCTTC. This translates into CASSFGGRREGSYNEQFF.

The chain joins TRBV6-1 to TRBJ2-1; no firm D call. Germline V CDR1 and CDR2: MNHNS, SASEGT. This CDR3 contains 13 residues. The germline V and J ends were trimmed by 6 bases and 5 bases, with 11 bases remaining between them. The CDR3 nucleotides are TGTGCCAGCAGCCCCTTTGGGAACAATGAGCAGTTCTTC. Its translation: CASSPFGNNEQFF.

A few counts support this clonotype. This chain uses TRBV5-1 with TRBJ2-7; the D is unclear. Germline V gene lookup returns CDR1 SGHRS and CDR2 YFSETQ. Trimming took 0 bases from V and 0 from J, leaving 7 bases between them. The CDR3 loop spans 14 amino acids. CDR3 loop: CASSLEASSYEQYF. The CDR3 DNA sequence: TGCGCCAGCAGCTTGGAGGCCTCCTCCTACGAGCAGTACTTC.

This clonotype appeared many times. The rearrangement joins TRBV25-1 to TRBJ2-5; D may be TRBD2 (6 bases). With 4 bases removed from V and 2 bases from J, the gap between germline ends came to 11 bases. The germline V gene has CDR1 MGHDK and CDR2 SYGVNS. This CDR3 is 14 amino acids long. The CDR3 sequence: CASSARRGQETQYF. CDR3 bases: TGTGCCAGCAGTGCTCGTCGGGGGCAAGAGACCCAGTACTTC.

The gene calls are TRBV20-1 and TRBJ1-6; D uncertain. This CDR3 is 13 amino acids long. The germline gives CDR1 DFQATT, CDR2 SNEGSKA (reference sequence). Trimming took off 1 base at V and 4 bases at J, with 5 bases between the two ends. The CDR3 spells CSARGGYNSPLHF. CDR3 nucleotides: TGCAGTGCTAGAGGGGGTTATAATTCACCCCTCCACTTT.

This clonotype was detected a few times. This chain joins TRBV30 and TRBJ2-2, with D hard to call. V was cut by 8 bases and J by 7 bases, with 11 bases left in between. CDR1 is GTSNPN and CDR2 is SVGIG in the germline V gene (reference sequence). The CDR3 spans 11 residues. This CDR3 reads CARTEFGELFF. In DNA form, the CDR3 reads TGTGCCAGGACGGAGTTCGGGGAGCTGTTTTTT.

This clonotype was counted a few times. J is TRBJ2-5 and V is TRBV7-9, with D possibly TRBD1 on 5 matching bases. CDR1 and CDR2 from the germline V gene are SEHNR and FQNEAQ (reference sequence). This CDR3 has 16 residues. Trimming cost V 4 bases and J 5 bases, with 20 bases left between them. CDR3 DNA: TGTGCCAGCAGCTCACTCAGGGAAATAGAGTTGGAGACCCAGTACTTC. Its protein product is CASSSLREIELETQYF.

This chain uses TRBV9 with TRBJ2-1; D is perhaps TRBD1 or TRBD2 (5 bases each). The CDR3 is made up of 16 amino acids. From germline, CDR1 is SGDLS and CDR2 YYNGEE. V lost 3 bases, J lost 5 bases, and 18 bases lay in between. This CDR3 reads CASSAQAARAHNEQFF. The CDR3 DNA follows: TGTGCCAGCAGCGCCCAAGCGGCCAGGGCCCACAATGAGCAGTTCTTC. Together with reference TRBV9 and TRBJ2-1, the CDR3 gives the full variable domain: DSGVTQTPKHLITATGQRVTLRCSPRSGDLSVYWYQQSLDQGLQFLIQYYNGEERAKGNILERFSAQQFPDLHSELNLSSLELGDSALYFCASSAQAARAHNEQFFGPGTRLTVL.

This clonotype was counted at least ten times. The chain joins TRBV9 to TRBJ1-1, with a tentative D call TRBD1 (5 bases). Trimming cost V 4 bases and J 6 bases, with 13 bases left between them. This CDR3 contains 13 residues. CDR1 and CDR2 from the germline V gene are SGDLS and YYNGEE. CDR3 nucleotides: TGTGCCAGCAGCCCCCGGGACGAGGCTGAAGCTTTCTTT. This translates into CASSPRDEAEAFF.

This clonotype was found a few times. The genes are TRBV5-1 and TRBJ1-4; D is ambiguous. V lost 4 bases and J lost 3, with 13 bases in between. Germline loops: CDR1 SGHRS, CDR2 YFSETQ. This CDR3 has 15 residues. CDR3 protein: CASSLMGDPNEKLFF. For the CDR3, the DNA is TGCGCCAGCAGCCTGATGGGAGATCCTAATGAAAAACTGTTTTTT.

Only a few counts were recorded for this clonotype. The chain joins TRBV28 to TRBJ2-2; D is perhaps TRBD1 (6 bases). Germline CDR1 is MDHEN and CDR2 is SYDVKM. V gave up 9 bases and J gave up 1 base, with 15 bases separating them. CDR3 length: 15 amino acids. The CDR3 protein is CASGVGAKNTGELFF. The CDR3 DNA reads TGTGCCAGTGGGGTGGGGGCGAAGAACACCGGGGAGCTGTTTTTT.

The table lists this clonotype with a few counts. This chain links TRBV19 with TRBJ2-6; the D call may be TRBD1 or TRBD2 (5 bases each). Trimming left V 8 bases short and J 0 bases short, with 11 bases between. The CDR3 extends over 15 amino acids. Per the germline V gene, CDR1 is LNHDA and CDR2 is SQIVND (reference sequence). CDR3 bases: TGTGCCAGTGGGGACGTAAGCTCTGGGGCCAACGTCCTGACTTTC. This codes for CASGDVSSGANVLTF.

Many counts were recorded for this clonotype. This chain connects TRBV20-1 to TRBJ2-1; D not resolved. This CDR3 spans 13 amino acids. Between the trimmed V and J ends, which lost 2 bases and 9 bases, there was a span of 14 bases. CDR1 and CDR2 (germline): DFQATT, SNEGSKA (reference sequence). The DNA of the CDR3 is TGCAGTGCTAGATCGAAAGGGTTTGGTGAGCAGTTCTTC. Its translation: CSARSKGFGEQFF.